The T cell receptor (beta chain) described here comes from a study of shared clonotypes between healthy human individuals. With 1 base removed from V and 6 bases from J, the gap between germline ends came to 7 bases. Looked up from germline, CDR1 is SGHAT and CDR2 is FQNNGV. This CDR3 is 12 amino acids long. Libraries were prepared by immunoSEQ multiplex PCR; TCRdb keeps only in-frame clonotypes and omits some of them. The repertoire consists of about 2.1 million clones, with around 95% occurring once and the leading ten covering about 1.7%. CD8 cells classed as naive were CD45RO-negative and positively selected for CCR7, excluding terminally differentiated effector memory CD45RA+ cells.

The sample comprised naive CD8+ T cells from PBMCs. This sequence originates from a man aged 18 to 29 in good health. Some clones in this sample may be carry-over from other donors' samples. The chain employs TRBV11-2 and TRBJ2-7; D unclear. The CDR3 nucleotides read TGTGCCAGCAGCTTAGCCAGGATCGAGCAGTACTTC. Translation: CASSLARIEQYF.